This note documents a single T cell receptor beta chain sequence. The antigen remains undetermined. The sample originates from a study of cytomegalovirus exposure and HLA in healthy donors. This CDR3 has 15 residues. The V segment lost 5 bases and the J segment 2 bases; nucleotides outside the gene matches: 6. CDR1 is SGHTA, CDR2 FQGTGA, per germline. Regarding the study as a whole: A later analysis linked about 17,000 TCR beta sequences to HLA alleles at 0.05 false discovery rate. Per a prior analysis, the majority of TCR beta V segments were productive roughly 90% or roughly 30% of the time.

13 Jbeta primers and 60 Vbeta primers were used for the PCR. TCRdb's copy holds only in-frame clones and misses some; the assay was immunoSEQ multiplex PCR. The sample includes around 33,000 clones, around 40% of them seen just once. The chain is built from TRBV7-3 and TRBJ2-1; TRBD2 aligns across 7 bases. This clonotype was sampled from a woman between 45 and 60 years old in good health and CMV-seronegative. Sequencing was carried out using PBMCs. The CDR3 nucleotides are TGTGCCAGCAGCCCGACCGGGACTACCTACAATGAGCAGTTCTTC. This gives the protein CASSPTGTTYNEQFF. Filled out from reference TRBV7-3 and TRBJ2-1, the complete variable domain reads GAGVSQTPSNKVTEKGKYVELRCDPISGHTALYWYRQSLGQGPEFLIYFQGTGAADDSGLPNDRFFAVRPEGSVSTLKIQRTERGDSAVYLCASSPTGTTYNEQFFGPGTRLTVL.